This entry features one T cell receptor beta chain sequence. As yet, its antigen is unknown. Here immunoSEQ multiplex PCR was the method, and the copy in TCRdb shows in-frame clones only, minus some. Here the sample spans a few hundred thousand clones, approximately 87% being singletons. This record comes from a study of Ad26.COV2.S vaccination and SARS-CoV-2 variants. Study-level points and caveats: Estimates derived from TCR breadth and depth analyses may have underestimated total T cell responses. Recipients given vaccine exceeded placebo recipients in spike-specific TCR breadth.

Trimming left V 5 bases short and J 5 bases short, with 9 bases between. This CDR3 comprises 13 residues. CDR1 SGHVS and CDR2 FNYEAQ come from the germline V gene. This sample's treatment: over 15 received Ad26.COV2.S at low or high dose, single or two shots; 5 received placebo; per-sample allocation not given. Samples came from day 63 after the first vaccine or placebo injection. An Ad26 vector was used to express Wuhan-strain SARS-CoV-2 spike as the vaccine. The clonotype comes from a person between 18 and 59 years old who received the Ad26.COV2.S COVID-19 vaccine or a placebo. This chain uses TRBV7-6 with TRBJ2-2, with D tentatively TRBD1 (6 bases). The sample in question was peripheral blood, obtained in a trial of Ad26.COV2.S vaccine versus placebo. CDR3: CASSVQGTGELFF. The CDR3 DNA follows: TGTGCCAGCAGCGTCCAGGGGACCGGGGAGCTGTTTTTT.